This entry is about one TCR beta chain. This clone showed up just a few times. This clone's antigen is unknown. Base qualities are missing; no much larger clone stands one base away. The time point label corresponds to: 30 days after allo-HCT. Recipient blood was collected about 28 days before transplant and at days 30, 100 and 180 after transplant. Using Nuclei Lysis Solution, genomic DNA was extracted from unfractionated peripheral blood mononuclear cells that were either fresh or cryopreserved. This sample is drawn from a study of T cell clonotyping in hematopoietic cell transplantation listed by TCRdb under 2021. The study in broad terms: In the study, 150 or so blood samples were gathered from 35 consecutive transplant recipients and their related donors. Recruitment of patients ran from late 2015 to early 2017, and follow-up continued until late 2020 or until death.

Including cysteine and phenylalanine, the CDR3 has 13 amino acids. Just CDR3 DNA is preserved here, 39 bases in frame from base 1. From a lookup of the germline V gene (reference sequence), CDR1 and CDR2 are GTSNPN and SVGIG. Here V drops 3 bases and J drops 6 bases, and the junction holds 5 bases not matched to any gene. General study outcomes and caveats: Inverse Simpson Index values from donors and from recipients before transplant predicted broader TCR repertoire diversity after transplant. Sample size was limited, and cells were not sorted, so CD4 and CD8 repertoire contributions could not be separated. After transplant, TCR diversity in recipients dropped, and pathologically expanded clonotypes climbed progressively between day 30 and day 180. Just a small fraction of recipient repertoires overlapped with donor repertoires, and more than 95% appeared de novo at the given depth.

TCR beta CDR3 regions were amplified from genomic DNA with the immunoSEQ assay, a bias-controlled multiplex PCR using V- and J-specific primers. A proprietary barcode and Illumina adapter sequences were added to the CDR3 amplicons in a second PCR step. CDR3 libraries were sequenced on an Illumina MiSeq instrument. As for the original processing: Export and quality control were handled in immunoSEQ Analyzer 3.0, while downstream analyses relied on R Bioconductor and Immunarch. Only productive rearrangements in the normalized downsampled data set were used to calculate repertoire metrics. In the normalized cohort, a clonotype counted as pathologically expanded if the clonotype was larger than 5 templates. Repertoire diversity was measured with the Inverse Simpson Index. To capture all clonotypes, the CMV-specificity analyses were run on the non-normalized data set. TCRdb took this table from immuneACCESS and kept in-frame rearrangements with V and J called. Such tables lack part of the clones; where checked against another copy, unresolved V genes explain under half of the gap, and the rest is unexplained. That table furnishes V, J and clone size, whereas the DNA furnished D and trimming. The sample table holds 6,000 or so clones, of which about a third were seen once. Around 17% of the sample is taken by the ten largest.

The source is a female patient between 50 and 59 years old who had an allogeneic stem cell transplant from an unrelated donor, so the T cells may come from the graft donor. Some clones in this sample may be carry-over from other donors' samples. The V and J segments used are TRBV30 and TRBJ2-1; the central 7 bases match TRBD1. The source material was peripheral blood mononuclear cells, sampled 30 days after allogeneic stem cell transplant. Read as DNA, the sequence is TGTGCCTGGAGGGGAGACAGGGCCAATGAGCAGTTCTTC. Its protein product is CAWRGDRANEQFF.